The following is a T cell receptor (beta chain) sequence with its context. These data are taken from a study of blood T cell repertoires in COVID-19. Overall study context: The analysed material was cDNA or gDNA that came from T cells, B-cell-depleted T cells, or PBMCs.

Those enrolled, adults aged roughly 18 to 95 years, came from roughly 23 US areas. Researchers sorted participants into cohorts using their self-reported clinical history. V trimming: 6 bases; J trimming: 5 bases; junction bases outside the gene matches: 10. The CDR3 sequence is 14 residues long. CDR1 is GTSNPN, CDR2 SVGIG, per germline (reference sequence). TCRdb's table, derived via immunoSEQ multiplex PCR, lists solely in-frame clones and lacks some. This sample has about 300,000 clones, with around 86% found just once. Sequencing was done on a sample of PBMCs or T cells enriched from blood (not recorded which). This TCR was recovered from a woman between 18 and 30 years old who had recovered from COVID-19. The V gene is TRBV30, the J gene TRBJ1-5, with TRBD1 matching over 7 bases. CDR3 nucleotides: TGTGCCTGTGGATTGGGACAGTCCGATCAGCCCCAGCATTTT. Residues: CACGLGQSDQPQHF.